This paragraph covers one TCR beta chain sequence. The antigen remains unidentified. The sample originates from a study of CD8 T cells in ankylosing spondylitis. Study-level results: Researchers reportedly found disease-linked clones significantly enriched in matched ankylosing spondylitis synovial fluid. Seemingly characteristic of ankylosing spondylitis blood was a TCR beta motif consisting of fewer than 10 highly homologous variants. Disease-linked clones bore a CD8+ phenotype and were relatively rare in peripheral blood.

MiXCR, run by TCRdb on the 5' RACE reads, gives a single entry per CDR3 protein. The table includes a few hundred thousand distinct CDR3 sequences, 5.5% to 7.5% detected once. Losses at the gene ends were 3 bases for V and 8 bases for J; bases not matched to a gene: 3. CDR3 length: 15 amino acids. Germline loops: CDR1 SEHNR, CDR2 FQNEAQ (reference sequence). The clonotype was recovered from a male donor with ankylosing spondylitis. The chain uses TRBV7-9 and TRBJ2-1; TRBD2 matches at 14 bases. The sample was blood, either unsorted or a sorted T cell fraction (not recorded which). CDR3 amino acids: CASSLGLAGEDEQFF. The CDR3 nucleotides are TGTGCCAGCAGCTTGGGACTAGCGGGAGAGGATGAGCAGTTCTTC.